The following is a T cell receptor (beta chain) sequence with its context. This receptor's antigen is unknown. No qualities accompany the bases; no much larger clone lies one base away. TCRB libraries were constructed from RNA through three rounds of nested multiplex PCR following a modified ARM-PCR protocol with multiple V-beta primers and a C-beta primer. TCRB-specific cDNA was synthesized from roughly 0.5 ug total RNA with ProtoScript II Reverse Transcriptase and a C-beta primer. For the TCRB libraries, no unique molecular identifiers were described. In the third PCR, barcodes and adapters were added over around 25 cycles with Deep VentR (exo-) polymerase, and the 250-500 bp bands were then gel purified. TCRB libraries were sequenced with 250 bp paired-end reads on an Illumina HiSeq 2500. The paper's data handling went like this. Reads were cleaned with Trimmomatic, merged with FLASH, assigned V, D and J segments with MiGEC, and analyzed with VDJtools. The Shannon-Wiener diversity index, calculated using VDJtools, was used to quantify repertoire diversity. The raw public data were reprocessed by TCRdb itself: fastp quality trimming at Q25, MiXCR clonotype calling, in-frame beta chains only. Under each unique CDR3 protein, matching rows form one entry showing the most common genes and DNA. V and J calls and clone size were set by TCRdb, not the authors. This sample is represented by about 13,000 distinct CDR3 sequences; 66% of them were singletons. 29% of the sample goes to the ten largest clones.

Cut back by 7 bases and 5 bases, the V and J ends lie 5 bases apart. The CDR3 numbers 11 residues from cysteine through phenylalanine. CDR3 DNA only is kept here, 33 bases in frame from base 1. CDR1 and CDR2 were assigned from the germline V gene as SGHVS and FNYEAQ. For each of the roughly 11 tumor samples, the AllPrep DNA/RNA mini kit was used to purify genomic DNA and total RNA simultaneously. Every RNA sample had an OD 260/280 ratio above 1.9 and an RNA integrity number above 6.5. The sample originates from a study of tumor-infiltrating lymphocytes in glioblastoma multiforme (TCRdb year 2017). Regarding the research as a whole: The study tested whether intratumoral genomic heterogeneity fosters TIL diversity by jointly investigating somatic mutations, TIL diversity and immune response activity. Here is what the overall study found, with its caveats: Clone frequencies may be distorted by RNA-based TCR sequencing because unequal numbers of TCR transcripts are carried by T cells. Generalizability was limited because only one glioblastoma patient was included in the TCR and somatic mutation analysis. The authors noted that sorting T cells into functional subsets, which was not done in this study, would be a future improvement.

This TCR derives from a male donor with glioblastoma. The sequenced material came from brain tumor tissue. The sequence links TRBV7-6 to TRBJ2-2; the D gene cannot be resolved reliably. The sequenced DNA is TGTGCCAGCAAACAAACCGGGGAGCTGTTTTTT. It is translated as CASKQTGELFF.